This T cell receptor (beta chain) was profiled in a study of blood T cell repertoires in COVID-19. Study information: There were acute and convalescent COVID-19 samples, and they came from the United States, Italy and Spain.

This CDR3 has 15 amino acids. V was shortened by 1 base and J by 4 bases, with 13 bases between the two germline ends. CDR1 is LGHDT and CDR2 is YNNKEL in the germline V gene (reference sequence). TCRdb keeps only in-frame clones here, not all; method: immunoSEQ multiplex PCR. The sample carries around 480,000 clones, approximately 89% recorded once. This clonotype originated in a woman in her fifties or sixties with COVID-19, enrolled during active disease. The chain uses TRBV3-1 (or the pseudogene TRBV3-2) and TRBJ1-1, with D uncertain. Sequencing was done on a sample of peripheral blood. The CDR3 here is CASSQVGRQRTEAFF. The CDR3 nucleotides are TGTGCCAGCAGCCAAGTGGGCAGGCAACGCACTGAAGCTTTCTTT.